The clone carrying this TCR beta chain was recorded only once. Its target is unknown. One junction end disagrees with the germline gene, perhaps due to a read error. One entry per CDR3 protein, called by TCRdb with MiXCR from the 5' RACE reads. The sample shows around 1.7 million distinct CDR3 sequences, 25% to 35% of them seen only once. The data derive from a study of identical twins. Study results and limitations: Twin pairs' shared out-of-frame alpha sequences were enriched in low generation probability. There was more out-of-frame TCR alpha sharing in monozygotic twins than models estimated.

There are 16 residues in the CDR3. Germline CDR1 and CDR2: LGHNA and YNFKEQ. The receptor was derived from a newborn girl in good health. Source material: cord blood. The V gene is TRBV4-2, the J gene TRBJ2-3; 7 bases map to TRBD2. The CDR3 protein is CASNQGLAEITDTQYF. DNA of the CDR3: TGTGCCAGCAACCAAGGGCTAGCGGAAATCACAGATACGCAGTATTTT.